The sample holds many counts of the clone carrying this T cell receptor beta chain. Per germline, CDR1 LNHNV and CDR2 YYDKDF (reference sequence). After removal of 0 bases from V and 1 base from J, the junction contained 5 bases not matched to a gene. The CDR3 runs 16 residues. TCRdb processed the 5' RACE reads anew with MiXCR; each CDR3 protein has one entry. The sample carries 55,000 or so distinct CDR3 sequences, roughly an eighth recorded once. The data originate from a study of early T cells in non-severe SARS-CoV-2 infection. The V call is TRBV15, the J call TRBJ2-5; 7 positions match TRBD2. The sample taken for sequencing was whole blood. The source is an adult who was a healthcare worker with PCR-confirmed SARS-CoV-2 infection or an uninfected control (not recorded which). This CDR3 is CATSRDPGGFQETQYF. CDR3 in DNA: TGTGCCACCAGCAGAGATCCCGGGGGGTTCCAAGAGACCCAGTACTTC.